This T cell receptor beta chain was observed in a study of beta chain features in type 1 diabetes. General observations from the study: Patients with Type 1 diabetes showed moderately but significantly shorter TCRB CDR3s in all four CD4+ subsets.

With 1 base removed from V and 6 bases from J, the gap between germline ends came to 16 bases. Germline CDR1 and CDR2: LNHNV and YYDKDF (reference sequence). This CDR3 comprises 16 residues. The table lists this clone with a few counts. Its target is unknown. Expressed TCRB transcripts were sequenced because the isolated RNA had all been reverse transcribed beforehand. The study sequenced naive, central memory and regulatory T cell samples to an average of about 3.5 million reads. Data came from immunoSEQ multiplex PCR; TCRdb stores just in-frame clones and leaves some out. The sample lists around 150,000 clones, about a tenth seen once, with roughly 0.5% in the top ten.

Sequencing was carried out using central memory CD4+ T cells from blood. The chain couples TRBV15 to TRBJ1-5, with D unresolved. The TCR originated in a man aged 30 to 39 with type 1 diabetes. This chain's CDR3 is CATSRGVGGVSQPQHF. The CDR3 DNA follows: TGTGCCACCAGCAGAGGGGTCGGCGGGGTATCTCAGCCCCAGCATTTT.